This is a list of T cell receptor beta chains from one sample in a study of T cells in localized non-small cell lung cancer. Sequencing used immunoSEQ multiplex PCR; TCRdb keeps in-frame clones, though not all of them. Of 45,000 to 60,000 clones in the sample, 70% to 90% were seen once. The material was PBMCs, obtained before any cancer treatment. Receptor source: a man between 40 and 70 years old with stage II lung adenocarcinoma. The CDR3 runs from the conserved cysteine through the conserved F or W. Each record gives: J gene, clone size, D gene, V gene, CDR3 protein, CDR3 DNA. A D gene is named only where the DNA matches it firmly. Expanded clones get a size class; other rows say once, few or many, or leave the size out.

J gene: TRBJ2-4; clone size: .; D gene: .; V gene: TRBV27; CDR3 protein: CASSTPGGIQYF; CDR3 DNA: TGTGCCAGCAGCACCCCCGGCGGCATTCAGTACTTC
J gene: TRBJ2-5; clone size: .; D gene: .; V gene: TRBV5-4; CDR3 protein: CASSFGFTSPETQYF; CDR3 DNA: TGTGCCAGCAGCTTTGGTTTCACATCCCCAGAGACCCAGTACTTC
J gene: TRBJ1-5; clone size: few; D gene: .; V gene: TRBV19; CDR3 protein: CASSMSGSGHQPQHF; CDR3 DNA: TGTGCCAGTAGTATGAGTGGATCCGGCCATCAGCCCCAGCATTTT
J gene: TRBJ2-5; clone size: .; D gene: TRBD1; V gene: TRBV5-1; CDR3 protein: CASSFQGAGETQYF; CDR3 DNA: TGCGCCAGCAGCTTCCAGGGGGCGGGAGAGACCCAGTACTTC
J gene: TRBJ1-5; clone size: .; D gene: .; V gene: TRBV27; CDR3 protein: CASSRFLSSNQPQHF; CDR3 DNA: TGTGCCAGCAGCCGATTTCTCAGTAGCAATCAGCCCCAGCATTTT
J gene: TRBJ1-3; clone size: .; D gene: .; V gene: TRBV18; CDR3 protein: CASSPLGQSTPGNTIYF; CDR3 DNA: TGTGCCAGCTCACCCCTAGGACAGTCAACACCAGGAAACACCATATATTTT
J gene: TRBJ2-7; clone size: .; D gene: .; V gene: TRBV9; CDR3 protein: CASSPPGRQTAEQYF; CDR3 DNA: TGTGCCAGCAGCCCACCGGGACGGCAAACCGCTGAGCAGTACTTC
J gene: TRBJ1-2; clone size: .; D gene: .; V gene: TRBV27; CDR3 protein: CASRGMGGGNYGYTF; CDR3 DNA: TGTGCCAGCAGGGGTATGGGTGGTGGTAACTATGGCTACACCTTC
J gene: TRBJ2-7; clone size: .; D gene: .; V gene: TRBV5-1; CDR3 protein: CASSLLRGPYEQYF; CDR3 DNA: TGCGCCAGCAGCTTGTTAAGGGGACCCTACGAGCAGTACTTC
J gene: TRBJ2-6; clone size: .; D gene: .; V gene: TRBV2; CDR3 protein: CASRRVKLDSGANVLTF; CDR3 DNA: TGTGCCAGCAGGAGGGTTAAACTTGACTCTGGGGCCAACGTCCTGACTTTC
J gene: TRBJ1-6; clone size: few; D gene: TRBD1; V gene: TRBV19; CDR3 protein: CASRLQGAHSPLHF; CDR3 DNA: TGTGCCAGTAGGCTACAGGGGGCTCATTCACCCCTCCACTTT
J gene: TRBJ2-3; clone size: .; D gene: .; V gene: TRBV6-5; CDR3 protein: CASSPSLAGDTQYF; CDR3 DNA: TGTGCCAGCAGTCCCTCCCTAGCAGGGGATACGCAGTATTTT
J gene: TRBJ2-7; clone size: .; D gene: .; V gene: TRBV6-5; CDR3 protein: CASSYSDSKHQYEQYF; CDR3 DNA: TGTGCCAGCAGTTACTCGGACAGCAAACATCAGTACGAGCAGTACTTC
J gene: TRBJ1-3; clone size: .; D gene: .; V gene: TRBV21-1; CDR3 protein: CASSSTDPDDSGNTIYF; CDR3 DNA: TGTGCCAGCAGCTCGACGGACCCGGATGACTCTGGAAACACCATATATTTT
J gene: TRBJ1-2; clone size: few; D gene: TRBD1; V gene: TRBV6-1; CDR3 protein: CASSVVRTGGNYGYTF; CDR3 DNA: TGTGCCAGCAGTGTTGTACGGACAGGCGGTAACTATGGCTACACCTTC
J gene: TRBJ2-2; clone size: .; D gene: TRBD2; V gene: TRBV5-1; CDR3 protein: CASSDLKKSGGARELFF; CDR3 DNA: TGCGCCAGCAGCGATTTGAAAAAGAGCGGGGGGGCTCGGGAGCTGTTTTTT
J gene: TRBJ2-1; clone size: once; D gene: .; V gene: TRBV7-9; CDR3 protein: CASSLWAKSYNEQFF; CDR3 DNA: TGTGCCAGCAGCTTATGGGCCAAATCCTACAATGAGCAGTTCTTC
J gene: TRBJ1-2; clone size: .; D gene: .; V gene: TRBV5-1; CDR3 protein: CASRPGPNYGYTF; CDR3 DNA: TGCGCCAGCCGCCCCGGGCCGAACTATGGCTACACCTTC
J gene: TRBJ1-2; clone size: .; D gene: .; V gene: TRBV6-1; CDR3 protein: CASSEAGPHLDGYTF; CDR3 DNA: TGTGCCAGCAGTGAAGCGGGCCCCCATTTGGATGGCTACACCTTC
J gene: TRBJ1-2; clone size: .; D gene: .; V gene: TRBV2; CDR3 protein: CASSQYLPRGYTF; CDR3 DNA: TGTGCCAGCAGTCAGTACCTGCCCCGGGGCTACACCTTC
J gene: TRBJ1-2; clone size: .; D gene: .; V gene: TRBV7-3; CDR3 protein: CASSPRDGYGYTF; CDR3 DNA: TGTGCCAGCAGCCCAAGGGATGGCTATGGCTACACCTTC
J gene: TRBJ2-3; clone size: .; D gene: TRBD1; V gene: TRBV7-3; CDR3 protein: CASSPGQGMDTQYF; CDR3 DNA: TGTGCCAGCAGCCCGGGACAGGGTATGGATACGCAGTATTTT
J gene: TRBJ1-1; clone size: once; D gene: .; V gene: TRBV11-2; CDR3 protein: CASSLGGRPNTEAFF; CDR3 DNA: TGTGCCAGCAGCTTAGGGGGACGGCCGAACACTGAAGCTTTCTTT
J gene: TRBJ2-3; clone size: .; D gene: .; V gene: TRBV6-5; CDR3 protein: CASSYMGPTDTQYF; CDR3 DNA: TGTGCCAGCAGTTACATGGGGCCCACAGATACGCAGTATTTT
J gene: TRBJ1-6; clone size: few; D gene: .; V gene: TRBV5-4; CDR3 protein: CASTWWEKNDSPLHF; CDR3 DNA: TGTGCCAGCACCTGGTGGGAGAAGAATGATTCACCCCTCCACTTT
J gene: TRBJ1-3; clone size: .; D gene: .; V gene: TRBV6-1; CDR3 protein: CASSEQQGSGNTIYF; CDR3 DNA: TGTGCCAGCAGTGAACAGCAGGGATCTGGAAACACCATATATTTT
J gene: TRBJ1-1; clone size: .; D gene: TRBD1; V gene: TRBV4-1; CDR3 protein: CASSQLPGTGGVGAFF; CDR3 DNA: TGCGCCAGCAGCCAATTACCCGGGACAGGAGGTGTGGGCGCTTTCTTT
J gene: TRBJ2-1; clone size: .; D gene: TRBD2; V gene: TRBV7-3; CDR3 protein: CASSPQAGESYNEQFF; CDR3 DNA: TGTGCCAGCAGCCCGCAGGCGGGGGAGTCCTACAATGAGCAGTTCTTC
J gene: TRBJ1-5; clone size: .; D gene: .; V gene: TRBV5-6; CDR3 protein: CASSHGARVGQPQHF; CDR3 DNA: TGTGCCAGCAGCCACGGTGCCAGGGTGGGTCAGCCCCAGCATTTT
J gene: TRBJ1-5; clone size: .; D gene: TRBD1; V gene: TRBV18; CDR3 protein: CASSLLPGGIDQPQHF; CDR3 DNA: TGTGCCAGCTCACTTCTCCCAGGGGGTATCGATCAGCCCCAGCATTTT
J gene: TRBJ1-2; clone size: .; D gene: TRBD1; V gene: TRBV6-1; CDR3 protein: CASSPGTGGYGYTF; CDR3 DNA: TGTGCCAGCAGCCCGGGGACAGGGGGTTACGGCTACACCTTC
J gene: TRBJ1-2; clone size: once; D gene: TRBD1; V gene: TRBV5-1; CDR3 protein: CASSPTGGNYGYTF; CDR3 DNA: TGCGCCAGCAGCCCGACAGGGGGAAACTATGGCTACACCTTC
J gene: TRBJ2-7; clone size: .; D gene: .; V gene: TRBV6-1; CDR3 protein: CASSGPGPRYEQYF; CDR3 DNA: TGTGCCAGCAGTGGGCCGGGACCACGATACGAGCAGTACTTC
J gene: TRBJ2-5; clone size: few; D gene: .; V gene: TRBV6-1; CDR3 protein: CASSISLRETQYF; CDR3 DNA: TGTGCCTCATCAATATCCCTCCGGGAGACCCAGTACTTC
J gene: TRBJ1-5; clone size: .; D gene: .; V gene: TRBV15; CDR3 protein: CATSRARGGRNQPQHF; CDR3 DNA: TGTGCCACCAGCAGAGCCCGCGGGGGTCGGAATCAGCCCCAGCATTTT
J gene: TRBJ1-6; clone size: .; D gene: .; V gene: TRBV4-1; CDR3 protein: CASSQDSPNSPLHF; CDR3 DNA: TGCGCCAGCAGCCAAGACAGTCCTAATTCACCCCTCCACTTT
J gene: TRBJ2-2; clone size: once; D gene: .; V gene: TRBV5-1; CDR3 protein: CASSPLGSGELFF; CDR3 DNA: TGCGCCAGCAGCCCCCTTGGGTCCGGGGAGCTGTTTTTT
J gene: TRBJ2-3; clone size: .; D gene: TRBD2; V gene: TRBV18; CDR3 protein: CASSPTSGSDTQYF; CDR3 DNA: TGTGCCAGCTCACCGACTAGCGGGTCAGATACGCAGTATTTT